The rows below give T cell receptor beta chains drawn from one sample of a study of cytomegalovirus exposure and HLA in healthy donors. The repertoire was sequenced with immunoSEQ multiplex PCR; TCRdb's copy has only in-frame clones and lacks some. The table counts some 80,000 clones; roughly 15% lies in the top ten. Sequenced sample: PBMCs. Receptors originate from a man in his forties or fifties in good health and CMV-seropositive. Each CDR3 is given with its conserved first and last residue. The order of the fields is J gene, D gene, CDR3 length, V gene, CDR3 protein, CDR3 DNA. D genes are given only for firm matches.

>TRBJ1-6|TRBD1|15|TRBV7-3
CASSSQGQGNSPLHF
TGTGCCAGCAGCTCCCAGGGACAGGGGAATTCACCCCTCCACTTT
>TRBJ1-1|.|12|TRBV5-6
CASSLGFYEAFF
TGTGCCAGCAGCTTGGGTTTCTATGAAGCTTTCTTT
>TRBJ2-1|.|14|TRBV6-1
CASSGRGRANEQFF
TGTGCCAGCAGTGGGAGAGGGAGAGCCAATGAGCAGTTCTTC
>TRBJ2-2|TRBD1|17|TRBV9
CASSAGEGTGGTGELFF
TGTGCCAGCAGCGCCGGGGAAGGGACAGGGGGCACCGGGGAGCTGTTTTTT
>TRBJ2-2|.|14|TRBV5-1
CASSPEGNTGELFF
TGCGCCAGCAGTCCTGAGGGGAACACCGGGGAGCTGTTTTTT
>TRBJ1-4|.|14|TRBV5-1
CASSLGGAGEKLFF
TGCGCCAGCAGCTTGGGGGGCGCGGGAGAAAAACTGTTTTTT
>TRBJ2-7|TRBD2|16|TRBV11-2
CASSSILAPFPYEQYF
TGTGCCAGCAGCTCTATACTAGCGCCTTTTCCCTACGAGCAGTACTTC
>TRBJ1-2|.|14|TRBV4-1
CASSRPGGFYGYTF
TGCGCCAGCAGCCGCCCAGGTGGGTTCTATGGCTACACCTTC
>TRBJ1-2|.|14|TRBV2
CASEDSTLNYGYTF
TGTGCCAGTGAAGACAGTACTCTTAACTATGGCTACACCTTC
>TRBJ2-2|.|14|TRBV11-3
CASSLSALGGELFF
TGTGCCAGCAGCTTGAGCGCCCTTGGGGGGGAGCTGTTTTTT